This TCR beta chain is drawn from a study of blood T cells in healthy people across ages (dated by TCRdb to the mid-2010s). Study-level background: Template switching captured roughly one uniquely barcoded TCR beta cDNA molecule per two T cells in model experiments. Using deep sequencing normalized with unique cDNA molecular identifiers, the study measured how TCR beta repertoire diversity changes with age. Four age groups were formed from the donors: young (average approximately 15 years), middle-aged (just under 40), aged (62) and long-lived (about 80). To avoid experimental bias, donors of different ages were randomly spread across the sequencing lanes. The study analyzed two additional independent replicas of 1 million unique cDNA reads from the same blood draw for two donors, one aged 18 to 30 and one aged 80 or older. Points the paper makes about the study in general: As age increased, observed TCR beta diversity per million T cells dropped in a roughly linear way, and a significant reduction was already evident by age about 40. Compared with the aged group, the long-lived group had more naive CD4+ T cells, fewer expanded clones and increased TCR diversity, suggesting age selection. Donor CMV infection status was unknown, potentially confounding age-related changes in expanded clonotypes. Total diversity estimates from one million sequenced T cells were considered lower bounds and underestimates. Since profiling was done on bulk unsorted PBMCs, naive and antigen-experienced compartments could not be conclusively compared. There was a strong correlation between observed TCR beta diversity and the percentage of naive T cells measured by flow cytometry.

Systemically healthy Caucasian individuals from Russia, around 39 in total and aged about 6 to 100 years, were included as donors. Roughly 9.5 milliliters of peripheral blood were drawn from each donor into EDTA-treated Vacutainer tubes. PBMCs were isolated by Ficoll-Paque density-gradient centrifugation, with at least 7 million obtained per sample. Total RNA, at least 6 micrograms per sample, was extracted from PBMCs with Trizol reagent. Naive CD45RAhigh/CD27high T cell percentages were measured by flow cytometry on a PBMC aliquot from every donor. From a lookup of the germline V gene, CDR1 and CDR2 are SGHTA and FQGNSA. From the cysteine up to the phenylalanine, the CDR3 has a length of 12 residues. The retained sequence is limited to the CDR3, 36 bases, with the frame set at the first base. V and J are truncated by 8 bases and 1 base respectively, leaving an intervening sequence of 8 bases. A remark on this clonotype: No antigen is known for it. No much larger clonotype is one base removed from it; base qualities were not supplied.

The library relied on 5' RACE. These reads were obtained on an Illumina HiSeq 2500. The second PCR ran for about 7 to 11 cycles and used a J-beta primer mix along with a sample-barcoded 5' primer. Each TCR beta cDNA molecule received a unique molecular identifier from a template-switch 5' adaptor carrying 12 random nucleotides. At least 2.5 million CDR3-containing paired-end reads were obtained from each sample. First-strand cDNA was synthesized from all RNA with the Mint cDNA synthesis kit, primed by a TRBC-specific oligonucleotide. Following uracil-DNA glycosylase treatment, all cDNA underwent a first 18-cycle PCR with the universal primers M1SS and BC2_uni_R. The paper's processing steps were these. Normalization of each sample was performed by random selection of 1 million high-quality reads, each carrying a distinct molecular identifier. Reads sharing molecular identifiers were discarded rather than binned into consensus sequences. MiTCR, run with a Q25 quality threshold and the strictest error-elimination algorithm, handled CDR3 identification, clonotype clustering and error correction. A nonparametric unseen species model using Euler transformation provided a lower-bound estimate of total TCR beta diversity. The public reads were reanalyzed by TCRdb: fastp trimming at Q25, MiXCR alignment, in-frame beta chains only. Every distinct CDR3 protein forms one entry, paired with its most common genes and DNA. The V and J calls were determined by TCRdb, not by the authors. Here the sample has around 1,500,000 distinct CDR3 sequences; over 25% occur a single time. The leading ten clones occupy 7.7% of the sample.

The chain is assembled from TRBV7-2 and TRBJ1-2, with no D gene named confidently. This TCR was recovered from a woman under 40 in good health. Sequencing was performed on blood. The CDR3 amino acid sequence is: CASARVNYGYTF. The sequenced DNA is TGTGCCAGCGCTAGGGTTAACTATGGCTACACCTTC.